The TCR beta chain under discussion was sequenced for a study of graft-versus-host responses after intestinal transplantation. The overall study: Every recipient underwent anti-thymocyte globulin induction, then tacrolimus and steroids for two to three years. Whole-study results and caveats: Declining HvG levels early post-transplant were linked to peak circulating GvH clone levels. Clonal ratios of graft-versus-host to host-versus-graft in allografts were high for patients exhibiting graft-donor T cell macrochimerism. The marrow of recipients harbored GvH clones, and ileum or blood showed some of them first.

Germline assignment: CDR1 WSHSY and CDR2 SAAADI. This CDR3 has 13 residues. V was pared by 5 bases and J by 8 bases, with 12 bases between. Clones were read by immunoSEQ multiplex PCR, and TCRdb kept only the in-frame ones, dropping some. The sample consists of around 99,000 clones, roughly 86% of them appearing once. Turning to this clone: Antigen: not known.

The sequence was collected from a human donor who was the organ donor for an intestinal transplant. The specimen was unstimulated CD4+ T cells sorted from spleen or lymph node cells, collected before transplant. The genes are TRBV10-2 and TRBJ1-4; D remains unclear. The CDR3 protein is CASSSADSEKLFF. The CDR3 nucleotides are TGCGCCAGCAGTTCGGCAGATTCAGAAAAACTGTTTTTT.